Sequencing of this TCR beta chain was carried out in a study of blood T cell repertoires in COVID-19. Overall study: The cDNA or gDNA used as material had been derived from T cells, B-cell-depleted T cells, or PBMCs.

Germline V CDR1 and CDR2: SGHDT, YYEEEE. Trimming removed 4 bases from V and 3 bases from J; junction bases left unmatched: 8. CDR3 length: 15 amino acids. Assay: immunoSEQ multiplex PCR; the TCRdb copy retains only in-frame clones and omits some. The data show some 100,000 clones, roughly 85% seen once. The chain combines TRBV5-6 with TRBJ1-1, with 8 bases identical to TRBD1. This TCR was recovered from a man aged 70-80 years with active or convalescent COVID-19. Material: peripheral blood. CDR3 sequence (DNA): TGTGCCAGCAGCCCGGACGGACAGGGTCACACTGAAGCTTTCTTT. Translated: CASSPDGQGHTEAFF.